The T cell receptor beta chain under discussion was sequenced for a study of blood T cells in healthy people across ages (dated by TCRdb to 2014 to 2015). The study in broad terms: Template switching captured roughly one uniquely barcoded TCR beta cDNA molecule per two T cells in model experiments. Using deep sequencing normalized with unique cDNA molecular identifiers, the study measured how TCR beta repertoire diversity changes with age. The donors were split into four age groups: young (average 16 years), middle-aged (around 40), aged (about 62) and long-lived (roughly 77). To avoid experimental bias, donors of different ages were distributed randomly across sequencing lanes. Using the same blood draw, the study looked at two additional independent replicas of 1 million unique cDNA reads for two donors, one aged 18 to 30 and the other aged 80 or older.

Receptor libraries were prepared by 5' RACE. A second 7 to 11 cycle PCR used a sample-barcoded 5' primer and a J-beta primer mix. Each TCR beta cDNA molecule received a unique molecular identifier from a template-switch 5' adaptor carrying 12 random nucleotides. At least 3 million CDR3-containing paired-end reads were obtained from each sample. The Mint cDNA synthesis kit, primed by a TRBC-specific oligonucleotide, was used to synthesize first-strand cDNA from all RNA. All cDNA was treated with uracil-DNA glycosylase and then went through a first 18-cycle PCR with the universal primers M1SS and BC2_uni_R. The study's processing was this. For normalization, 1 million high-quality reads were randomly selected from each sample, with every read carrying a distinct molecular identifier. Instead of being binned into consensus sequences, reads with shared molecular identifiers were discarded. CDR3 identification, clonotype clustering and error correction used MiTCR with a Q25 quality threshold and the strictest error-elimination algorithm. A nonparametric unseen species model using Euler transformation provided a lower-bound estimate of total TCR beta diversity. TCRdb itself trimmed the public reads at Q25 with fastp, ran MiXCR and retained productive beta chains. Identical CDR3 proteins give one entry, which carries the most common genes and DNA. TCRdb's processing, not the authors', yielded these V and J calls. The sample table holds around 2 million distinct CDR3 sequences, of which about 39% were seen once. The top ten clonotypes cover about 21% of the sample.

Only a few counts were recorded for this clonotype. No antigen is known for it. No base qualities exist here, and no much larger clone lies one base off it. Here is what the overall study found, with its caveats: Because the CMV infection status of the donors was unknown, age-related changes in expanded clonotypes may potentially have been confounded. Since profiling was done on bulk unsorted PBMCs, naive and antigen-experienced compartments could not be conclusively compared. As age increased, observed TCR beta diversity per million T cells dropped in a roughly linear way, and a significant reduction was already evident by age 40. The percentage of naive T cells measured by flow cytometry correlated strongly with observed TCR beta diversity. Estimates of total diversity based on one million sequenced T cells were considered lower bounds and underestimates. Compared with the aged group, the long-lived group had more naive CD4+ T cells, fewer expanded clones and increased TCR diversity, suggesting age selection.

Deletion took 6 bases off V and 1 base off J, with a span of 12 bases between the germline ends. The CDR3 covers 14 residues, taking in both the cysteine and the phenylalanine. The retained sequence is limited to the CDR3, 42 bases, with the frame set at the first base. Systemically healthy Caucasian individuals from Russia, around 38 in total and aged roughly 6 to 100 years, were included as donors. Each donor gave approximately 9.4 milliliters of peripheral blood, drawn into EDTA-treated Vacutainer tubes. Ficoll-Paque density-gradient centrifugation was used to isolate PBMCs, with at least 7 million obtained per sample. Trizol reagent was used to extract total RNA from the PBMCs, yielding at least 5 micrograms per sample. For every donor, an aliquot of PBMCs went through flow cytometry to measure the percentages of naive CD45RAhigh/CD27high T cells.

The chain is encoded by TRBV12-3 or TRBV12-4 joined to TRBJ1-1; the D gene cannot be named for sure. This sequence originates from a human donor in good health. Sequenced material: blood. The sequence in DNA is TGTGCCAGCAGCTCTGAACCCTCGAACACTGAAGCTTTCTTT. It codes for CASSSEPSNTEAFF.